The rows below give T cell receptor beta chains drawn from one sample of a study of Graves' ophthalmopathy and Graves' hyperthyroidism. Each CDR3 protein is one row after TCRdb ran MiXCR on the multiplex PCR reads. The sample records about 400,000 distinct CDR3 sequences, less than 20% being singletons. Sequencing input: peripheral blood. All receptors derive from a woman in her late teens or twenties with stable Graves' hyperthyroidism. CDR3s include the opening cysteine and the closing phenylalanine or tryptophan. Each record gives: V gene, J gene, D gene, clone size, CDR3 DNA, CDR3 protein. The D gene is left open where the match is weak. The size field is filled for only some rows; it gives once, few, many or a size class.

>TRBV6-1|TRBJ1-1|-|-
TGTGCCAGCAGGGTTGAGGGGTGCGGCTACACTGATGCTTTCTTT
CASRVEGCGYTDAFF
>TRBV19|TRBJ1-1|-|many
TGTGCCAGTAGTATCGCCTCGAACACTGAAGCTTTCTTT
CASSIASNTEAFF
>TRBV7-2|TRBJ2-5|-|-
TGTGCCAGCAAGAACAGGGCTCTGGGGACCCAGTACTTC
CASKNRALGTQYF
>TRBV27|TRBJ2-2|-|few
TGTGCCAGCAGTTCCTTTTCCGGGGAGCTGTTTTTT
CASSSFSGELFF
>TRBV5-1|TRBJ1-1|TRBD1|few
TGCGCCAGCAGCATTACAGGGGGATGGGAAGCTCTCTTT
CASSITGGWEALF
>TRBV24-1|TRBJ2-5|-|many
TGTGCCACCAGTTCCCGGGACGCTTTCCAAGAGACCCAGTACTTC
CATSSRDAFQETQYF
>TRBV12-3/TRBV12-4|TRBJ1-2|TRBD1|many
TGTGCCAGCAGTCAGTCGGGACAGCATGGCTACACCTTC
CASSQSGQHGYTF
>TRBV2|TRBJ1-1|TRBD1|-
TGTGCCAGCAGTGCTGACAGGGGGTACACTGAAGCTTTCTTT
CASSADRGYTEAFF
>TRBV6-1|TRBJ2-7|TRBD2|-
TGTGCCAGCAGTAAGGGACTATTCTCCTACGAGCAGTACTTC
CASSKGLFSYEQYF
>TRBV29-1|TRBJ2-7|-|many
TGCAGCGTTGTCTCGGACGGTTTGTACTTC
CSVVSDGLYF
>TRBV18|TRBJ2-7|TRBD1|many
TGTGCCAGCTCACCCGAGGGACAGGCCTACGAGCAGTACTTC
CASSPEGQAYEQYF
>TRBV7-6|TRBJ2-5|TRBD1|few
TGTGCCAGCAGCTACTGGGGACAGGGGGCCCGAGAGACCCAGTACTTC
CASSYWGQGARETQYF
>TRBV19|TRBJ1-5|-|many
TGTGCCAGTAGTACTCGGCGGCGGGGATACAATCAGCCCCAGCATTTT
CASSTRRRGYNQPQHF
>TRBV5-1|TRBJ2-7|TRBD2|many
TGCGCCAGCAGCTTGACCGGGACTAGCGTTCACGAGCAGTACTTC
CASSLTGTSVHEQYF
>TRBV11-2|TRBJ2-5|TRBD2|-
TGTGCCAGCAGCTCGACGACTAGCGGGGGGGCCGAGACCCAGTACTTC
CASSSTTSGGAETQYF
>TRBV7-2|TRBJ1-3|-|-
TGTGCCAGCAGCTTACGGGGGGCTCAGCGAAACACCATATATTTT
CASSLRGAQRNTIYF
>TRBV11-3|TRBJ2-5|-|few
TGTGCCAGCAGCACCTACCTCCGGGACACCCCCCCTGGGGCCCAGTACTTC
CASSTYLRDTPPGAQYF
>TRBV11-2|TRBJ2-7|-|-
TGTGCCAGCAGCTGGGCAGAGGGACCCTACGAGCAGTACTTC
CASSWAEGPYEQYF
>TRBV12-3/TRBV12-4|TRBJ1-5|-|many
TGTGCCAGCAGTTTAGAACAGGTGATCTATAGCAATCAGCCCCAGCATTTT
CASSLEQVIYSNQPQHF
>TRBV12-3/TRBV12-4|TRBJ1-5|TRBD1|many
TGTGCCAGCAGCTTTGACAGGGATAGCAATCAGCCCCAGCATTTT
CASSFDRDSNQPQHF
>TRBV20-1|TRBJ2-5|TRBD2|many
TGCAGTGCTAGAGACCTAGCGGGGGTAGAGACCCAGTACTTC
CSARDLAGVETQYF
>TRBV7-2|TRBJ1-2|-|once
TGTGCCTTGCGTCGGGAGAGGGAACGCTATGGCTACACCTTC
CALRRERERYGYTF
>TRBV7-2|TRBJ1-3|-|few
TGTGCCAGCAGCCGGGGACGGACCTCTGGAAACACCATATATTTT
CASSRGRTSGNTIYF
>TRBV4-1|TRBJ1-5|-|few
TGCGCCAGCAGCCAAGTTGTCAGGAATCAGCCCCAGCATTTT
CASSQVVRNQPQHF
>TRBV11-2|TRBJ2-2|-|many
TGTGCCAGCAGCTTATATGGGGGGCGCGGAACCGGGGAGCTGTTTTTT
CASSLYGGRGTGELFF
>TRBV27|TRBJ1-6|-|-
TGTGCCAGCACCCCCCGGGGTTCTGTTAGATCACCCCTCCACTTT
CASTPRGSVRSPLHF
>TRBV6-1|TRBJ1-3|-|many
TGTGCCAGCAGTGAGGGAGAACAGGGACTATCTGGAAACACCATATATTTT
CASSEGEQGLSGNTIYF
>TRBV7-9|TRBJ2-5|-|many
TGTGCCAGCAGCTTAGACTGGGAGACCCAGTACTTC
CASSLDWETQYF
>TRBV6-2/TRBV6-3|TRBJ1-6|-|many
TGTGCCAGCAGTTGGAGCTCCTATAATTCACCCCTCCACTTT
CASSWSSYNSPLHF
>TRBV24-1|TRBJ2-3|TRBD2|many
TGTGCCACCGGCGCCTCCCCGGGACTAGCGACAGATACGCAGTATTTT
CATGASPGLATDTQYF
>TRBV6-2/TRBV6-3|TRBJ2-2|TRBD1|many
TGTGCCAGCAGAACCCGGGACAGGGGGGCCGGGGAGCTGTTTTTT
CASRTRDRGAGELFF
>TRBV18|TRBJ2-2|-|-
TGTGCCAGCTCCAACCAGCGGCCGAACACCGGGGAGCTGTTTTTT
CASSNQRPNTGELFF
>TRBV28|TRBJ2-7|TRBD1|many
TGTGCCAGCAGTGCGGGACAGGGCCCGGAGTCTAGCTCCTACGAGCAGTACTTC
CASSAGQGPESSSYEQYF
>TRBV28|TRBJ1-2|-|many
TGTGCCAGCAGCCCCGGAGGGATCTATGGCTACACCTTC
CASSPGGIYGYTF
>TRBV6-5|TRBJ1-1|-|-
TGTGCCAGCAGTTACGGGGGGGACCTGAACACTGAAGCTTTCTTT
CASSYGGDLNTEAFF
>TRBV28|TRBJ2-7|-|few
TGTGCCAGCAGTATTAGGACAGCCTACGAGCAGTACTTC
CASSIRTAYEQYF
>TRBV29-1|TRBJ1-1|-|many
TGCAGCGCCGGAGGAAGGGGGGGCACTGAAGCTTTCTTT
CSAGGRGGTEAFF
>TRBV13|TRBJ2-2|TRBD2|many
TGTGCCAGCAGCTTAAGGCCTAGCGGGAGCTCGAACACCGGGGAGCTGTTTTTT
CASSLRPSGSSNTGELFF
>TRBV6-1|TRBJ2-7|-|many
TGTGCCAGCAGTGAACAGGGTTTCCCCTACGAGCAGTACTTC
CASSEQGFPYEQYF
>TRBV11-3|TRBJ2-2|-|many
TGTGCCAGCAGCTGGGACGGCTACACCGGGGAGCTGTTTTTT
CASSWDGYTGELFF
>TRBV5-4|TRBJ1-2|-|-
TGTGCCAGCAGCTTGGGGGGGCGGGGCCATACCTCGGGCTACACCTTC
CASSLGGRGHTSGYTF
>TRBV12-3/TRBV12-4|TRBJ2-7|-|many
TGTGCCAGCAGTTTTCGTCGGGCAGGGTCCTACGAGCAGTACTTC
CASSFRRAGSYEQYF
>TRBV7-2|TRBJ1-1|-|many
TGTGCCAGCAGCTTATTGGACAGCCGGGGGTTTGAAGCTTTCTTT
CASSLLDSRGFEAFF
>TRBV28|TRBJ1-2|-|-
TGTGCCAGCAGTTCGGGAACGGACGGGAACTATGGCTACACCTTC
CASSSGTDGNYGYTF
>TRBV2|TRBJ2-7|-|many
TGTGCCAGCAGTGAAGGGGGTTGGAATACCTACGAGCAGTACTTC
CASSEGGWNTYEQYF
>TRBV6-2/TRBV6-3|TRBJ1-5|TRBD1|-
TGTGCCAGCAGTTACACAACTAACCGGACAGGGGGCTTTCGTTTTTATCAGCCCCAGCATTTT
CASSYTTNRTGGFRFYQPQHF